This T cell receptor (beta chain) was sequenced during a study of T cells in localized non-small cell lung cancer. The assay was immunoSEQ multiplex PCR, and TCRdb's table has in-frame clones only and misses some. The sample shows 26,000 or so clones, 65% to 90% of them seen only once. This TCR came from an older female donor with stage I lung adenocarcinoma. The sequenced sample was peripheral blood, obtained before any cancer treatment.

The CDR3 DNA sequence: TGCGCCAGCAGCCGGACAGGGGGTAGGACAGATACGCAGTATTTT. Translation: CASSRTGGRTDTQYF. This chain connects TRBV5-1 to TRBJ2-3; TRBD1 agrees at 10 bases. The CDR3 is 15 residues long. V shed 4 bases, J shed 3 bases, and the junction held 5 bases outside the gene matches. Germline-derived CDR1 and CDR2 are SGHRS and YFSETQ.